Listed here are 27 T cell receptor beta chains from one sample, sequenced in a study of long-term antiretroviral therapy in people with HIV. Researchers ran immunoSEQ v3.0 at survey level. Sequencing was performed with immunoSEQ multiplex PCR; in TCRdb, only in-frame clones are kept and a portion is missing. The table records 23,000 or so clones, 82% of them present only once. The specimen was unsorted PBMCs, collected 0.3 years after starting antiretroviral therapy. The receptors were sampled from a man between 45 and 60 years old with HIV.

This chain links TRBV6-6 with TRBJ2-3, with D perhaps matching TRBD2 (6 bases). Germline V gene lookup returns CDR1 MNHNY and CDR2 SVGAGI (reference sequence). The V and J ends lost 6 bases and 1 base respectively, with 14 bases between them. This CDR3 contains 15 residues. This CDR3 is CASRTDRRGTDTQYF. The CDR3 DNA reads as TGTGCCAGCAGGACCGACCGGAGGGGCACAGATACGCAGTATTTT.

The chain employs TRBV28 and TRBJ2-7; D tentatively reads TRBD1 or TRBD2 (7 bases each). Germline V gene lookup returns CDR1 MDHEN and CDR2 SYDVKM. The CDR3 consists of 13 residues. Trimming removed 6 bases at V and 3 bases at J, with 12 bases between. CDR3 nucleotide sequence: TGTGCCAGCAGCTCAGGGGGGGGCTACGAGCAGTACTTC. It encodes CASSSGGGYEQYF.

This clone has just a few counts. The J gene is TRBJ1-6, the V gene TRBV7-3, with 9 bases fitting TRBD1. CDR1 and CDR2 (germline): SGHTA, FQGTGA. The CDR3 is 15 amino acids. V lost 0 bases and J lost 9; bases outside the gene matches: 3. The CDR3 protein is CASSLTGQGASPLHF. The CDR3 DNA sequence: TGTGCCAGCAGCTTAACGGGACAGGGTGCTTCACCCCTCCACTTT.

This clone is medium-sized by share. V is TRBV5-5 and J is TRBJ2-7; D possibly corresponds to TRBD1 (6 bases). The germline V and J ends were trimmed by 0 bases and 3 bases, with 10 bases remaining between them. The CDR3 is 14 residues long. CDR1 SGHKS and CDR2 YYEKEE come from the germline V gene (reference sequence). This CDR3 is CASSLVTGSYEQYF. The CDR3 DNA reads as TGTGCCAGCAGCTTGGTCACAGGGAGCTACGAGCAGTACTTC.

V gene TRBV30 combines with J gene TRBJ2-1; 7 bases fit TRBD2. Germline V CDR1 and CDR2: GTSNPN, SVGIG (reference sequence). The CDR3 extends over 13 amino acids. Trimming cost V 1 base and J 6 bases; bases outside gene matches: 3. CDR3 region: CAWSGWGGNEQFF. Written as DNA, the CDR3 is TGTGCCTGGAGTGGATGGGGGGGCAATGAGCAGTTCTTC.

The genes are TRBV11-2 and TRBJ2-5; 13 nucleotides agree with TRBD2. Germline V gene lookup returns CDR1 SGHAT and CDR2 FQNNGV. The ends lost 7 bases at V and 9 bases at J; junction bases unmatched: 14. The CDR3 extends over 16 amino acids. CDR3 nucleotide sequence: TGTGCCAGCACCAAGGGACTAGCGGGAACTTCGGGGGCCCAGTACTTC. Amino acid sequence: CASTKGLAGTSGAQYF.

The rearrangement uses TRBV27 and TRBJ1-5; unclear D gene. Germline CDR1 is MNHEY and CDR2 is SMNVEV (reference sequence). The V end was cut by 1 base, the J end by 0 bases, with 4 bases between. The CDR3 runs 14 residues. CDR3 protein: CASSLFPSNQPQHF. The CDR3 DNA sequence: TGTGCCAGCAGTTTATTTCCTAGCAATCAGCCCCAGCATTTT.

This clone is termed medium-sized (0.01 to 0.1%). The rearrangement links TRBV5-5 to TRBJ2-3, with 9 bases matching TRBD2. Per the germline V gene, CDR1 is SGHKS and CDR2 is YYEKEE (reference sequence). J was trimmed by 2 bases and V by 1 base; bases with no gene match: 8. The CDR3 covers 17 residues. The CDR3 DNA follows: TGTGCCAGCAGCTTGTCCGGGCTAGCGGGATACACAGATACGCAGTATTTT. This encodes CASSLSGLAGYTDTQYF.

This clone appeared a single time. The genes are TRBV28 and TRBJ2-6; D ambiguous. This CDR3 is 15 amino acids long. Germline CDR1 MDHEN, CDR2 SYDVKM. V lost 1 base and J 3 bases, leaving 7 bases between the germline ends. This CDR3 reads CASSLSFGGANVLTF. The CDR3 DNA is TGTGCCAGCAGTTTATCGTTCGGTGGGGCCAACGTCCTGACTTTC.

This chain links TRBV7-9 with TRBJ1-1; no reliable D call. The CDR3 covers 12 residues. Germline V lookup: CDR1 SEHNR, CDR2 FQNEAQ (reference sequence). Trimming left V 6 bases short and J 4 bases short, with 9 bases between. This CDR3 is CASSQLFTEAFF. In nucleotides, the CDR3 is TGTGCCAGCAGTCAGCTCTTCACTGAAGCTTTCTTT.

The chain combines TRBV5-1 with TRBJ1-2; D unresolved. The germline gives CDR1 SGHRS, CDR2 YFSETQ. Between the trimmed V and J ends, which lost 2 bases and 4 bases, there was a span of 18 bases. The CDR3 spans 16 residues. CDR3 DNA sequence: TGCGCCAGCAGCTTAGCACGGACTGTTTCCCCCTATGGCTACACCTTC. This translates into CASSLARTVSPYGYTF. Based on the CDR3 plus reference TRBV5-1 and TRBJ1-2, the full variable domain is KAGVTQTPRYLIKTRGQQVTLSCSPISGHRSVSWYQQTPGQGLQFLFEYFSETQRNKGNFPGRFSGRQFSNSRSEMNVSTLELGDSALYLCASSLARTVSPYGYTFGSGTRLTVV.

The chain has TRBV29-1 and TRBJ2-1; 8 nucleotides match TRBD1. V was pared by 6 bases and J by 8 bases, with 12 bases of the junction left unmatched. CDR3 length: 14 amino acids. Germline CDR1 and CDR2: SQVTM and ANQGSEA. The CDR3 DNA is TGCAGCGTCGCCACAGGGGGGTCTGGATATGAGCAGTTCTTC. Translating it yields CSVATGGSGYEQFF.

CDR3 DNA sequence: TGTGCCAGCAGCTTGGCTTCAACAGGGAACTATGGCTACACCTTC. Its protein is CASSLASTGNYGYTF. The chain links TRBV7-8 to TRBJ1-2; weak D call: TRBD1 (6 bases). Between the trimmed V and J ends, which lost 3 bases and 2 bases, there was a span of 13 bases. This CDR3 has 15 amino acids. Germline CDR1 reads SGHVS; CDR2 reads FQNEAQ.

This clone has only one observation. The chain has TRBV7-2 and TRBJ1-1; D remains unclear. V was trimmed by 5 bases and J by 4 bases, leaving 17 bases between them. Germline V gene sequence: CDR1 SGHTA, CDR2 FQGNSA. This CDR3 has 15 amino acids. CDR3 DNA sequence: TGTGCCAGCAGCCCTTCTTCGGGATACGGCACTGAAGCTTTCTTT. Translating it yields CASSPSSGYGTEAFF.

The rearrangement links TRBV11-2 to TRBJ2-6, with D unclear. Germline values: CDR1 SGHAT, CDR2 FQNNGV. The CDR3 length is 13 residues. Between the trimmed V and J ends, which lost 6 bases and 1 base, there was a span of 4 bases. In DNA form, the CDR3 reads TGTGCCAGCAGGCCATCTGGGGCCAACGTCCTGACTTTC. Translated, it gives CASRPSGANVLTF.

This chain uses TRBV5-6 with TRBJ2-5; D is possibly TRBD1 (6 bases). Per the germline V gene, CDR1 is SGHDT and CDR2 is YYEEEE. Trimming left V 0 bases short and J 0 bases short, with 9 bases between. The CDR3 extends over 15 amino acids. The CDR3 region is CASSLGTGYQETQYF. The CDR3 coding sequence is TGTGCCAGCAGCTTGGGTACAGGGTACCAAGAGACCCAGTACTTC.

This clone was seen just once. The chain links TRBV19 to TRBJ2-1; 8 bases line up with TRBD2. Germline V CDR1 and CDR2: LNHDA, SQIVND (reference sequence). The CDR3 is made up of 15 amino acids. V was pared by 3 bases and J by 7 bases, with 8 bases of the junction left unmatched. The CDR3 coding sequence is TGTGCCAGTAGTATTCGGACTAGCAAGGGGAATGAGCAGTTCTTC. It codes for CASSIRTSKGNEQFF.

The V gene is TRBV28, the J gene TRBJ1-5; D is ambiguous. The CDR3 is 13 residues long. From germline, CDR1 is MDHEN and CDR2 SYDVKM. With 3 bases removed from V and 4 bases from J, the gap between germline ends came to 7 bases. The chain's CDR3 is CASSLDQNQPQHF. The CDR3 DNA follows: TGTGCCAGCAGTTTGGATCAAAATCAGCCCCAGCATTTT.

The chain has TRBV7-9 and TRBJ2-6, with D hard to call. CDR3 length equals 16 residues. Germline V gene sequence: CDR1 SEHNR, CDR2 FQNEAQ (reference sequence). Trimming removed 5 bases at V and 4 bases at J, with 15 bases between. CDR3 bases: TGTGCCAGCAGCCCAGTAGGTTTGAGAGGGGCCAACGTCCTGACTTTC. Translation gives CASSPVGLRGANVLTF.

This clone occurred a few times. The chain carries TRBV27 and TRBJ2-1, with TRBD1 matching over 10 bases. Trimming took 0 bases from V and 1 from J; bases not matched to a gene: 9. The CDR3 length is 19 residues. Germline CDR1 reads MNHEY; CDR2 reads SMNVEV (reference sequence). The CDR3 region has the DNA TGTGCCAGCAGTTTATCGGGACAGGGGCCTAGCGGTTCCTACAATGAGCAGTTCTTC. It is translated as CASSLSGQGPSGSYNEQFF.

This sequence joins TRBV14 and TRBJ1-4; D is undetermined. V shed 2 bases and J shed 11 bases, with 12 bases lying between them. Per germline, CDR1 SGHDN and CDR2 FVKESK. The CDR3 length is 13 residues. The chain's CDR3 is CASSQLGSPKLFF. In nucleotides, the CDR3 is TGTGCCAGCAGCCAACTAGGGTCTCCGAAACTGTTTTTT.

The chain has TRBV29-1 and TRBJ1-1, with unresolved D. The germline V and J ends were trimmed by 7 bases and 1 base, with 10 bases remaining between them. The CDR3 is made up of 12 amino acids. Germline CDR1 and CDR2: SQVTM and ANQGSEA. CDR3 region: CSASGTNTEAFF. Here the CDR3 DNA reads TGCAGCGCCTCCGGCACGAACACTGAAGCTTTCTTT.

This rearrangement joins TRBV30 to TRBJ1-6; D is uncertain. The CDR3 is 17 amino acids. Germline assignment: CDR1 GTSNPN and CDR2 SVGIG (reference sequence). V was pared by 0 bases and J by 6 bases, with 18 bases between. DNA of the CDR3: TGTGCCTGGAGTGTACTGTCGGCAGGTTGGGGTAATTCACCCCTCCACTTT. Protein sequence: CAWSVLSAGWGNSPLHF.

This chain links TRBV5-4 with TRBJ2-3, with TRBD2 matching 9 bases. Unmatched junction bases numbered 2, after V lost 0 bases and J lost 0 bases. The V gene's germline CDR1 is SGHNT and CDR2 YYREEE (reference sequence). CDR3 length: 16 amino acids. DNA for the CDR3: TGTGCCAGCAGCTTGGTTCTAGCGGGAAGCACAGATACGCAGTATTTT. The encoded protein is CASSLVLAGSTDTQYF.

This clone is a singleton in its sample. The chain joins TRBV6-1 to TRBJ1-2; D remains unclear. Trimming stripped 5 bases from V and 4 bases from J, with 11 bases between. CDR3 length: 13 amino acids. The germline CDR1 and CDR2 sequences are MNHNS and SASEGT. The CDR3 is CASSHGFLYGYTF. CDR3 nucleotide sequence: TGTGCCAGCAGTCACGGCTTTCTCTATGGCTACACCTTC.

V is TRBV7-9 and J is TRBJ2-7; 10 bases are a match to TRBD1. This CDR3 comprises 14 residues. With 5 bases clipped from V and 2 bases from J, the junction kept 3 bases outside the gene matches. The germline V gene has CDR1 SEHNR and CDR2 FQNEAQ (reference sequence). The CDR3 here is CASSLGQGAYEQYF. Here the CDR3 DNA reads TGTGCCAGCAGCCTAGGACAGGGGGCCTACGAGCAGTACTTC.

The chain couples TRBV21-1 to TRBJ1-2; whether TRBD1, the table's D call, matches the DNA was not checked. TRBV21-1 is classified as a pseudogene. The CDR3 spans 13 residues. The CDR3 DNA follows: TGTGCCAGCAGATGGACAGCTAACTATGGCTACACCTTC. This codes for CASRWTANYGYTF.